This T cell receptor (beta chain) was observed in a study of blood T cell repertoires in COVID-19. Per the germline V gene, CDR1 is WNHNN and CDR2 is SYGVQD (reference sequence). V dropped 6 bases and J dropped 2 bases, with 10 bases sitting between them. The CDR3 runs 13 residues. The data were produced by immunoSEQ multiplex PCR, yet TCRdb's version contains in-frame clones alone and is incomplete. The data show 250,000 or so clones, approximately 86% seen once. The clonotype comes from a woman aged 25 to 39 with acute or convalescent COVID-19. The chain couples TRBV10-1 to TRBJ1-2, with TRBD1 as a possible D gene (5 bases). The sample taken for sequencing was peripheral blood. The CDR3: CASREGQNYGYTF. The CDR3 coding sequence is TGCGCCAGCAGAGAAGGACAAAACTATGGCTACACCTTC.